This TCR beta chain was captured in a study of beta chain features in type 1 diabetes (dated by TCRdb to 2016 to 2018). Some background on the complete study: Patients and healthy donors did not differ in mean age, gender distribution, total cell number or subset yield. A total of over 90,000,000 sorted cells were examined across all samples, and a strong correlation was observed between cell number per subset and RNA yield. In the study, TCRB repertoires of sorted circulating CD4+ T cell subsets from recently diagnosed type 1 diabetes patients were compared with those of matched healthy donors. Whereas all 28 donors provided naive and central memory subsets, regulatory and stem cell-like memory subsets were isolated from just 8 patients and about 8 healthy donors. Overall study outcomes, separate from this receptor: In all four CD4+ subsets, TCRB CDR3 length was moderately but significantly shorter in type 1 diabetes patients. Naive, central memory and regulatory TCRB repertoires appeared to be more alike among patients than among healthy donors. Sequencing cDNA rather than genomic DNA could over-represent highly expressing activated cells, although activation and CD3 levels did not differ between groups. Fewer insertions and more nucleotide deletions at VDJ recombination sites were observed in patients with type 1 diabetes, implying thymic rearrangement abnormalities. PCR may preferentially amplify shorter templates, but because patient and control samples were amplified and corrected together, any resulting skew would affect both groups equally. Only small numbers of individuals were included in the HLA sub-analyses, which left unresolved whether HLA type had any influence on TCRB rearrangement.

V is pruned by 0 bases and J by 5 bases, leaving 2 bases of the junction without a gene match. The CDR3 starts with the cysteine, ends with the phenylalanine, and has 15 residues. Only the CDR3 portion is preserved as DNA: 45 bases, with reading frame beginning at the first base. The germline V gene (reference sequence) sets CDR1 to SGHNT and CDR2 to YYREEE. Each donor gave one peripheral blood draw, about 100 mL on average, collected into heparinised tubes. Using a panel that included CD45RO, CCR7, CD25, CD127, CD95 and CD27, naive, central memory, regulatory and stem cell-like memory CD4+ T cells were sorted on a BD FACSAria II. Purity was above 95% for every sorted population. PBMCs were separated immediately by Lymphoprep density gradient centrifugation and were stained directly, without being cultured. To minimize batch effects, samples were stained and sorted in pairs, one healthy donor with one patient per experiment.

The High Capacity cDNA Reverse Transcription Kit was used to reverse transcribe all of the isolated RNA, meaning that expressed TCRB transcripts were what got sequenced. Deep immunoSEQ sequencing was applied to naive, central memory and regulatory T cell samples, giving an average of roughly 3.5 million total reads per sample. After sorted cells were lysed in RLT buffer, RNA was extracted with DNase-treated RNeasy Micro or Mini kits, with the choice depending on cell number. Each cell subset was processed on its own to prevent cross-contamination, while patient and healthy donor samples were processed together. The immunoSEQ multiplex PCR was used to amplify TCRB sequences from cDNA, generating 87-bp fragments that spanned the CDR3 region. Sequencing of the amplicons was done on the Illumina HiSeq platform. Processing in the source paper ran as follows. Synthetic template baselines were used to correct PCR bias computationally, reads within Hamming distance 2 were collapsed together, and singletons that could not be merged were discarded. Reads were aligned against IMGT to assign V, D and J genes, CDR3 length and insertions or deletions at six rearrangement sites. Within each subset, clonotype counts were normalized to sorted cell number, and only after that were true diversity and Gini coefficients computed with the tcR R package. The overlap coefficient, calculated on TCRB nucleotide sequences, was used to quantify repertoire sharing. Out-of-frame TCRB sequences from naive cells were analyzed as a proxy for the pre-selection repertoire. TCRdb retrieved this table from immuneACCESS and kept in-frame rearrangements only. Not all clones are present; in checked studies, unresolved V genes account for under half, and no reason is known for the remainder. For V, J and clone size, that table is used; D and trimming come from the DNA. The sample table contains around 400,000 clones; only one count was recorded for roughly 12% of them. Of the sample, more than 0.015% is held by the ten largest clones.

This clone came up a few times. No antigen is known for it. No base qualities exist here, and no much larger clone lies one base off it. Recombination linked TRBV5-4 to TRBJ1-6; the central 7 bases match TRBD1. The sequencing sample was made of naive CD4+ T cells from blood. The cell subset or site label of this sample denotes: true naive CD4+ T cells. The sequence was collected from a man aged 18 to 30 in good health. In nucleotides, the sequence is TGTGCCAGCAGCTTGGCTACAGGGGATAATTCACCCCTCCACTTT. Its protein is CASSLATGDNSPLHF.